The rows below give T cell receptor beta chains drawn from one sample of a study of blood T cell repertoires in COVID-19. The assay was immunoSEQ multiplex PCR, and TCRdb's table has in-frame clones only and misses some. The repertoire holds roughly 350,000 clones, with more than 85% as singletons. Sequenced sample: PBMCs or T cells enriched from blood (not recorded which). The receptors stem from a woman aged 25 to 39 who had recovered from COVID-19. The CDR3 runs from the conserved cysteine through the conserved F or W. Fields, in order: J gene, V gene, D gene, clone size, CDR3 protein, CDR3 DNA. D genes are given only for firm matches. Size is omitted from some rows. Given values are once, few, many or a class for expanded clones.

>TRBJ1-1|TRBV28|.|.
CASSLGGVEAFF
TGTGCCAGCAGTTTGGGAGGGGTTGAAGCTTTCTTT
>TRBJ1-2|TRBV18|.|.
CASSPQEGRRGYTF
TGTGCCAGCTCACCCCAGGAGGGACGACGGGGCTACACCTTC
>TRBJ2-4|TRBV5-6|.|.
CASSTGFQNIQYF
TGTGCCAGCAGCACAGGGTTTCAAAACATTCAGTACTTC
>TRBJ2-3|TRBV3-1/TRBV3-2|TRBD2|.
CASSPAGGPNTQYF
TGTGCCAGCAGCCCAGCGGGGGGACCAAATACGCAGTATTTT
>TRBJ1-3|TRBV28|TRBD1|.
CASSAITGGGSYTIYF
TGTGCCAGCAGTGCAATTACAGGGGGTGGTAGTTACACCATATATTTT
>TRBJ1-2|TRBV29-1|TRBD1|.
CSSTPGQGPDYGYTF
TGCAGCTCGACGCCAGGACAGGGTCCGGACTATGGCTACACCTTC
>TRBJ1-5|TRBV28|.|.
CASSWRQLGPGYSNQPQHF
TGTGCCAGCAGTTGGAGACAGCTAGGACCCGGTTATAGCAATCAGCCCCAGCATTTT
>TRBJ2-2|TRBV5-1|TRBD2|.
CASSSPAGGPNTGELFF
TGCGCCAGCAGCTCCCCAGCGGGGGGACCGAACACCGGGGAGCTGTTTTTT
>TRBJ2-5|TRBV7-9|.|.
CASSPRDKQETQYF
TGTGCCAGCAGCCCAAGGGACAAGCAAGAGACCCAGTACTTC
>TRBJ1-5|TRBV19|TRBD1|.
CASRENGQGAFQPQHF
TGTGCCAGTAGGGAAAACGGACAGGGGGCGTTTCAGCCCCAGCATTTT
>TRBJ2-3|TRBV6-5|.|.
CASSYSWAGDTQYF
TGTGCCAGCAGTTACTCTTGGGCTGGAGATACGCAGTATTTT
>TRBJ1-2|TRBV9|.|.
CASSVGAGYYGYTF
TGTGCCAGCAGCGTAGGAGCGGGTTACTATGGCTACACCTTC
>TRBJ2-5|TRBV7-3|TRBD1|.
CASSLTGGSQETQYF
TGTGCCAGCAGCTTGACAGGGGGCTCCCAAGAGACCCAGTACTTC
>TRBJ2-1|TRBV11-3|.|.
CASSLNSVNEQFF
TGTGCCAGCAGCTTGAATTCGGTGAATGAGCAGTTCTTC
>TRBJ1-1|TRBV14|.|.
CASSQRRNTEAFF
TGTGCCAGCAGCCAGAGGAGAAACACTGAAGCTTTCTTT
>TRBJ2-5|TRBV9|TRBD2|.
CASSVAREAPETQYF
TGTGCCAGCAGCGTAGCCCGGGAGGCCCCGGAGACCCAGTACTTC
>TRBJ1-5|TRBV9|.|.
CASSVEYKCPAGTNYNQPQHF
TGTGCCAGCAGCGTAGAATACAAGTGTCCCGCCGGGACAAACTATAATCAGCCCCAGCATTTT
>TRBJ1-3|TRBV2|.|.
CASSEGISGNTIYF
TGTGCCAGCAGTGAAGGTATCTCTGGAAACACCATATATTTT
>TRBJ2-1|TRBV6-5|TRBD2|.
CASSYSKVAGRGAQFF
TGTGCCAGCAGTTACTCGAAGGTAGCGGGAAGGGGAGCGCAGTTCTTC
>TRBJ1-1|TRBV5-4|.|.
CASSLLNRDGTEAFF
TGTGCCAGCAGCTTGTTAAACAGGGATGGCACTGAAGCTTTCTTT
>TRBJ1-1|TRBV18|.|.
CASSITGTPNTEAFF
TGTGCCAGCTCAATTACCGGGACACCTAACACTGAAGCTTTCTTT
>TRBJ2-7|TRBV5-4|.|once
CASSFWTAGYDEQYF
TGTGCCAGCAGCTTCTGGACAGCCGGGTACGACGAGCAGTACTTC
>TRBJ2-7|TRBV7-9|TRBD1|.
CASSPRDSYSYEQYF
TGTGCCAGCAGCCCCCGGGACAGCTACTCCTACGAGCAGTACTTC
>TRBJ1-2|TRBV28|.|.
CASSAPGTRYGYTF
TGTGCCAGCAGCGCCCCCGGGACACGCTATGGCTACACCTTC
>TRBJ2-3|TRBV4-3|TRBD1|once
CASSPKKGQAIDTDTQYF
TGCGCCAGCAGCCCGAAAAAAGGACAGGCTATTGATACAGATACGCAGTATTTT
>TRBJ1-2|TRBV18|.|.
CASSREEDYGYTF
TGTGCCAGCTCCCGGGAGGAGGACTATGGCTACACCTTC
>TRBJ2-7|TRBV5-1|TRBD1|.
CASSPTTGGYEQYF
TGCGCCAGCAGCCCCACGACAGGGGGGTACGAGCAGTACTTC
>TRBJ2-1|TRBV11-3|TRBD2|.
CASSLGLAGVEQFF
TGTGCCAGCAGCTTGGGACTAGCGGGAGTTGAGCAGTTCTTC
>TRBJ2-7|TRBV19|.|.
CASSASNPSYEQYF
TGTGCCAGTAGTGCCAGTAATCCCTCCTACGAGCAGTACTTC
>TRBJ2-7|TRBV11-2|TRBD1|.
CASSEGQGYEQYF
TGTGCCAGCAGCGAGGGACAGGGTTACGAGCAGTACTTC
>TRBJ2-7|TRBV19|TRBD1|.
CATGQLNEQYF
TGTGCCACGGGACAGCTTAACGAGCAGTACTTC
>TRBJ1-1|TRBV28|TRBD1|.
CASSVTGGATEAFF
TGTGCCAGCAGCGTAACAGGGGGCGCGACTGAAGCTTTCTTT
>TRBJ2-7|TRBV11-1|TRBD2|.
CASRPVRGSYEQYF
TGTGCCAGCAGGCCTGTTCGCGGGAGCTACGAGCAGTACTTC
>TRBJ1-6|TRBV28|.|.
CASSPEAYNSPLHF
TGTGCCAGCAGCCCTGAGGCCTATAATTCACCCCTCCACTTT
>TRBJ1-2|TRBV7-2|TRBD1|.
CASSQPIGGAGGYTF
TGTGCCAGCAGCCAACCGATAGGGGGCGCAGGTGGCTACACCTTC
>TRBJ1-4|TRBV4-2|.|.
CASSQVPRGPNEKLFF
TGTGCCAGCAGCCAAGTCCCCAGGGGCCCGAATGAAAAACTGTTTTTT
>TRBJ2-1|TRBV2|.|.
CASRAPSNEQFF
TGTGCCAGCAGGGCCCCTTCCAATGAGCAGTTCTTC
>TRBJ1-6|TRBV6-1|TRBD1|.
CASSETGVGSPLHF
TGTGCCAGCAGTGAGACAGGGGTAGGTTCACCCCTCCACTTT
>TRBJ1-5|TRBV28|TRBD1|once
CASSLGTVSNQPQHF
TGTGCCAGCAGCCTCGGGACAGTTAGCAATCAGCCCCAGCATTTT
>TRBJ2-7|TRBV7-9|TRBD1|.
CASSSFRTGANEQYF
TGTGCCAGCAGCTCCTTCCGTACAGGGGCGAACGAGCAGTACTTC
>TRBJ2-1|TRBV7-8|TRBD2|.
CASIPGTSGYNEQFF
TGTGCCAGCATCCCCGGGACTAGCGGTTACAATGAGCAGTTCTTC
>TRBJ2-7|TRBV5-5|.|.
CASSLSQDNLYEQYF
TGTGCCAGCAGCTTGAGTCAGGACAACCTCTACGAGCAGTACTTC
>TRBJ2-6|TRBV7-3|TRBD2|once
CARRGGGRPVLSGANVLTF
TGCGCCCGCCGCGGGGGGGGCCGACCCGTCCTATCTGGGGCCAACGTCCTGACTTTC
>TRBJ1-6|TRBV5-1|TRBD1|.
CASSLGQGPRNSPLHF
TGCGCCAGCAGCTTGGGACAGGGCCCAAGAAATTCACCCCTCCACTTT
>TRBJ1-3|TRBV28|.|.
CASSDIGQHSGNTIYF
TGTGCCAGCAGTGACATCGGACAGCACTCTGGAAACACCATATATTTT
>TRBJ1-2|TRBV7-9|TRBD1|.
CASSRTGGNYGYTF
TGTGCCAGCAGCCGGACAGGGGGTAACTATGGCTACACCTTC
>TRBJ1-2|TRBV14|TRBD1|.
CASSQGVQGAYGYTF
TGTGCCAGCAGCCAAGGCGTGCAGGGGGCCTATGGCTACACCTTC
>TRBJ2-1|TRBV28|TRBD2|.
CASSSHLAGGPDEQFF
TGTGCCAGCAGTTCCCATCTAGCGGGGGGGCCCGATGAGCAGTTCTTC
>TRBJ2-2|TRBV7-6|.|.
CASSSRVAIGELFF
TGTGCCAGCAGCTCACGGGTTGCAATCGGGGAGCTGTTTTTT
>TRBJ1-1|TRBV12-3/TRBV12-4|TRBD1|.
CASRPGTGETFF
TGTGCCAGCAGGCCAGGGACAGGGGAAACTTTCTTT